This record covers a single T cell receptor (beta chain). What it binds is not known. Primed by a sample-barcoded 5' primer and a J-beta primer mix, a second PCR proceeded for roughly 7 to 11 cycles. One entry per CDR3 protein results from TCRdb running MiXCR on the 5' RACE reads. This sample has 450,000 to 700,000 distinct CDR3 sequences, with 25% to 30% found just once. This CDR3 has 16 amino acids. After removal of 3 bases from V and 4 bases from J, the junction contained 9 bases not matched to a gene. Germline CDR1 SGHRS, CDR2 YFSETQ. The sample comes from a study of blood T cells in healthy people across ages. Findings and caveats of the study: The recorded TCR beta diversity per million T cells decreased in a roughly linear manner with age. Those diversity estimates obtained from one million T cells were thought to be underestimates. The donors' CMV status was not determined, possibly confounding changes in expanded clonotypes.

Each sample yielded at least 6 micrograms of PBMC total RNA. This clonotype was obtained from a woman in her 70s in good health. The sample consisted of blood. The chain combines TRBV5-1 with TRBJ2-3; TRBD2 aligns across 9 bases. The CDR3 nucleotides are TGCGCCAGCAGCTCCGGGACTAGCAGTTTATCAGATACGCAGTATTTT. Translating gives CASSSGTSSLSDTQYF.